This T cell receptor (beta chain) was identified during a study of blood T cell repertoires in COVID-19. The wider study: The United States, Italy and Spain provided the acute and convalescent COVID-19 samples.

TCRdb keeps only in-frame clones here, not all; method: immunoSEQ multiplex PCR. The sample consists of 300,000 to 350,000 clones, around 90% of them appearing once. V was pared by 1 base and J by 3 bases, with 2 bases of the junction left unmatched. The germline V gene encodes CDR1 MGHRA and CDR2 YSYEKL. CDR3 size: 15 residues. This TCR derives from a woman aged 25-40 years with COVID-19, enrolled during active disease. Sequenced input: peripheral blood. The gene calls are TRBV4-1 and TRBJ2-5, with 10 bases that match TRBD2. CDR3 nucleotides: TGCGCCAGCAGCCAAGGGCTAGCGGGAGAAGAGACCCAGTACTTC. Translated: CASSQGLAGEETQYF.